A single sample is the source of the 30 T cell receptor beta chains below, sequenced in a study of shared clonotypes between healthy human individuals. Sequencing was performed with immunoSEQ multiplex PCR; in TCRdb, only in-frame clones are kept and a portion is missing. The repertoire holds 2 million to 2.5 million clones, with about 94% as singletons. The source material was naive CD4+ T cells sorted from blood. Regarding subset: CD45RA+ positively selected. The receptor source for this set is a man younger than 35 in good health.

The V gene is TRBV25-1, the J gene TRBJ2-5, with D possibly being TRBD2 (7 bases). CDR1 and CDR2 (germline): MGHDK, SYGVNS. The CDR3 runs to 15 residues. Trimming left V 4 bases short and J 5 bases short, with 17 bases between. As DNA, the CDR3 is TGTGCCAGCAGTGCCACCCGGGGGGCCGGGGAGACCCAGTACTTC. Translated, it gives CASSATRGAGETQYF.

In regard to this clone: The identical CDR3 is also encoded by other nucleotide sequences in the sample. V usage is TRBV7-2 and J usage is TRBJ2-7, with D uncertain. This CDR3 contains 13 residues. Looked up from germline, CDR1 is SGHTA and CDR2 is FQGNSA. Trimming cost V 0 bases and J 4 bases, with 7 bases left between them. The CDR3 region has the DNA TGTGCCAGCAGCTTAGCCCGGAGTTACGAGCAGTACTTC. Translated, it gives CASSLARSYEQYF. The variable domain in full, with the rest retrieved from reference TRBV7-2 and TRBJ2-7, is GAGVSQSPSNKVTEKGKDVELRCDPISGHTALYWYRQSLGQGLEFLIYFQGNSAPDKSGLPSDRFSAERTGGSVSTLTIQRTQQEDSAVYLCASSLARSYEQYFGPGTRLTVT.

This chain links TRBV5-1 with TRBJ2-2, with unresolved D. The CDR3 has 15 residues. V was cut by 4 bases and J by 4 bases, with 14 bases left in between. Germline V gene sequence: CDR1 SGHRS, CDR2 YFSETQ. DNA of the CDR3: TGCGCCAGCAGCGTAAGGGTTGTTTCCACCGGGGAGCTGTTTTTT. Residues: CASSVRVVSTGELFF.

About this clone: The same CDR3 can be traced to other DNA sequences in this sample. The chain recombines TRBV4-1 with TRBJ2-3; D is perhaps TRBD2 (6 bases). The CDR3 spans 15 residues. From germline, CDR1 is MGHRA and CDR2 YSYEKL. Trimming took off 1 base at V and 4 bases at J, with 12 bases between the two ends. The CDR3: CASSQVAGTPDTQYF. The CDR3 nucleotides read TGCGCCAGCAGCCAAGTTGCGGGAACGCCAGATACGCAGTATTTT.

This clone was counted a few times. The rearrangement links TRBV7-2 to TRBJ2-1; 9 positions match TRBD1. Germline-derived CDR1 and CDR2 are SGHTA and FQGNSA. This CDR3 comprises 15 residues. The J segment lost 2 bases and the V segment lost 4 bases, leaving 3 bases of the junction unmatched. The CDR3 spells CASSSGQGTYNEQFF. The DNA for the CDR3 is TGTGCCAGCAGCTCCGGACAGGGGACCTACAATGAGCAGTTCTTC.

The rearrangement joins TRBV18 to TRBJ2-2, with TRBD1 matching over 7 bases. This CDR3 region has 17 residues. In germline, CDR1 is KGHSH, CDR2 LQKENI. J lost 4 bases, V lost 0 bases, and 8 bases had no gene match. The CDR3 DNA reads TGTGCCAGCTCACCACCGGAGAGGGGGCCAGGCACCGGGGAGCTGTTTTTT. Translating it yields CASSPPERGPGTGELFF.

In DNA, the CDR3 is TGTGCAAGTCGCCCCTGCTCAGGGGGCCCTGGCTACACCTTC. Translating it yields CASRPCSGGPGYTF. This rearrangement joins TRBV12-2 to TRBJ1-2; the D call of TRBD1 is as the table states it, not checked on the DNA. TRBV12-2 is described as a pseudogene. This CDR3 comprises 14 residues.

About this clone: Other DNA variants within this sample encode the same CDR3. The chain has TRBV6-5 and TRBJ2-5; D remains ambiguous. The CDR3 has 14 amino acids. The germline V gene encodes CDR1 MNHEY and CDR2 SVGAGI. V was trimmed by 0 bases and J by 2 bases, leaving 7 bases between them. CDR3 in DNA: TGTGCCAGCAGTTACTCGAGACAACAAGAGACCCAGTACTTC. Translating gives CASSYSRQQETQYF.

The chain employs TRBV5-1 and TRBJ2-7, with TRBD1 as a possible D gene (6 bases). This CDR3 region has 14 residues. The germline CDR1 and CDR2 sequences are SGHRS and YFSETQ. Deletions cut 6 bases from V and 0 bases from J, with 13 bases between. DNA of the CDR3: TGCGCCAGCACCCGACAGGAATCCTCCTACGAGCAGTACTTC. It is translated as CASTRQESSYEQYF.

The gene calls are TRBV5-1 and TRBJ2-1; D not resolved. CDR1 is SGHRS and CDR2 is YFSETQ in the germline V gene. The germline V and J ends were trimmed by 4 bases and 4 bases, with 9 bases remaining between them. CDR3 length: 13 residues. Here the CDR3 reads CASSVDGYNEQFF. The DNA of the CDR3 is TGCGCCAGCAGCGTTGACGGTTACAATGAGCAGTTCTTC.

As DNA, the CDR3 is TGTGCCAGCAGCGGCGAGATTGGGGAGCAGTACTTC. It codes for CASSGEIGEQYF. The J gene is TRBJ2-7, the V gene TRBV5-6, with D hard to call. CDR3 length: 12 amino acids. Germline V gene lookup returns CDR1 SGHDT and CDR2 YYEEEE. V shed 4 bases and J shed 7 bases, with 12 bases lying between them. Full variable domain (rest looked up from reference TRBV5-6 and TRBJ2-7): DAGVTQSPTHLIKTRGQQVTLRCSPKSGHDTVSWYQQALGQGPQFIFQYYEEEERQRGNFPDRFSGHQFPNYSSELNVNALLLGDSALYLCASSGEIGEQYFGPGTRLTVT.

Details on this clone: Different DNA sequences within this sample yield the same CDR3. The rearrangement links TRBV9 to TRBJ2-7; no definite D call. This CDR3 is built from 14 residues. Deletions cut 0 bases from V and 3 bases from J, with 10 bases between. Germline V gene lookup returns CDR1 SGDLS and CDR2 YYNGEE. DNA of the CDR3: TGTGCCAGCAGCGTAGACGGTCGCAGCTACGAGCAGTACTTC. The encoded protein is CASSVDGRSYEQYF.

This sequence joins TRBV5-4 and TRBJ1-2, with no clear D. Trimming stripped 2 bases from V and 2 bases from J, with 13 bases between. Germline V gene data show CDR1 as SGHNT and CDR2 as YYREEE (reference sequence). This CDR3 spans 15 amino acids. CDR3 in DNA: TGTGCCAGCAGCTTCAGCCTGAATCTAAACTATGGCTACACCTTC. Translating it yields CASSFSLNLNYGYTF. The full variable domain, its missing parts supplied by reference TRBV5-4 and TRBJ1-2, is ETGVTQSPTHLIKTRGQQVTLRCSSQSGHNTVSWYQQALGQGPQFIFQYYREEENGRGNFPPRFSGLQFPNYSSELNVNALELDDSALYLCASSFSLNLNYGYTFGSGTRLTVV.

This chain joins TRBV28 and TRBJ1-4; TRBD1 is a possible D gene (5 bases). The CDR3 loop spans 15 amino acids. Germline CDR1 MDHEN, CDR2 SYDVKM. Trimming removed 5 bases from V and 4 bases from J, with 14 bases in between. The CDR3, as DNA: TGTGCCAGCAGTAGCCGGGACCGCTTTAATGAAAAACTGTTTTTT. This encodes CASSSRDRFNEKLFF.

The chain has TRBV5-1 and TRBJ1-5, with 8 bases lining up with TRBD1. V lost 2 bases, J lost 1 base, and 5 bases stayed unmatched. Germline CDR1 reads SGHRS; CDR2 reads YFSETQ. The CDR3 has 16 amino acids. The CDR3 spells CASSFDGQGSNQPQHF. The CDR3 coding sequence is TGCGCCAGCAGCTTCGACGGACAGGGAAGCAATCAGCCCCAGCATTTT. Variable domain in full (rest from reference TRBV5-1 and TRBJ1-5): KAGVTQTPRYLIKTRGQQVTLSCSPISGHRSVSWYQQTPGQGLQFLFEYFSETQRNKGNFPGRFSGRQFSNSRSEMNVSTLELGDSALYLCASSFDGQGSNQPQHFGDGTRLSIL.

The chain is built from TRBV11-3 and TRBJ2-3; 11 bases are shared with TRBD1. This CDR3 is built from 15 residues. V shed 5 bases, J shed 5 bases, and the junction held 6 bases outside the gene matches. Germline V gene lookup returns CDR1 SGHNT and CDR2 YENEEA. The CDR3 spells CASSPGQGAIDTQYF. Written as DNA, the CDR3 is TGTGCCAGCAGCCCCGGACAGGGGGCAATAGATACGCAGTATTTT. Together with reference TRBV11-3 and TRBJ2-3, the CDR3 gives the full variable domain: EAGVVQSPRYKIIEKKQPVAFWCNPISGHNTLYWYLQNLGQGPELLIRYENEEAVDDSQLPKDRFSAERLKGVDSTLKIQPAELGDSAVYLCASSPGQGAIDTQYFGPGTRLTVL.

This chain joins TRBV5-1 and TRBJ2-3, with 7 bases identical to TRBD1. Unmatched junction bases numbered 12, after V lost 1 base and J lost 4 bases. Per the germline V gene, CDR1 is SGHRS and CDR2 is YFSETQ. CDR3 length: 17 residues. The CDR3 DNA sequence: TGCGCCAGCAGCTTGACACCGCAGACAGGGATACCAGATACGCAGTATTTT. Residues: CASSLTPQTGIPDTQYF.

The V and J genes are TRBV5-1 and TRBJ1-1, with D perhaps matching TRBD1 (6 bases). The V gene's germline CDR1 is SGHRS and CDR2 YFSETQ. The ends were cut back, 4 bases at V and 11 bases at J, with 15 bases in the middle. The CDR3 contains 12 residues. The CDR3: CASSDGRTVAFF. The CDR3 DNA is TGCGCCAGCAGCGACGGCCGGACAGTCGCTTTCTTT.

Note on this clone: Other DNA sequences in the same sample also yield this CDR3. The chain is built from TRBV6-5 and TRBJ2-7; D is unresolved. This CDR3 has 14 amino acids. Germline CDR1 and CDR2: MNHEY and SVGAGI. Trimming took off 6 bases at V and 1 base at J, with 13 bases between the two ends. CDR3 in amino acids: CASRHDGLSYEQYF. In DNA form, the CDR3 reads TGTGCCAGCAGACACGACGGCCTTTCCTACGAGCAGTACTTC.

Details on this clone: Distinct nucleotide sequences in the sample also encode this CDR3. CDR3 in amino acids: CASRRDTTDTQYF. CDR3 nucleotide sequence: TGCGCCAGCAGAAGGGACACCACAGATACGCAGTATTTT. The rearrangement joins TRBV5-1 to TRBJ2-3; D possibly corresponds to TRBD1 (6 bases). This CDR3 contains 13 residues. Germline V gives CDR1 SGHRS, CDR2 YFSETQ. V was trimmed by 5 bases and J by 2 bases, leaving 9 bases between them.

The J gene is TRBJ2-3, the V gene TRBV4-3, with D hard to call. The CDR3 is made up of 17 amino acids. From germline, CDR1 is LGHNA and CDR2 YSLEER. V lost 0 bases to trimming and J lost 3 bases, with 16 bases between them. In nucleotides, the CDR3 is TGCGCCAGCAGCCAAGATTACACCGAAGAAATGACAGATACGCAGTATTTT. Protein: CASSQDYTEEMTDTQYF.

The gene calls are TRBV6-6 and TRBJ2-7; 12 bases line up with TRBD1. The junction had 5 bases not matched to a gene; V was cut back by 4 bases and J by 7 bases. CDR1 MNHNY and CDR2 SVGAGI come from the germline V gene (reference sequence). This CDR3 has 14 amino acids. The DNA for the CDR3 is TGTGCCAGCAGTTTGGGACAGGGGGCGCGTGAGCAGTACTTC. Translation: CASSLGQGAREQYF.

The chain joins TRBV10-1 to TRBJ1-6; no reliable D call. This CDR3 spans 14 amino acids. Trimming took off 5 bases at V and 7 bases at J, with 12 bases between the two ends. Per the germline V gene, CDR1 is WNHNN and CDR2 is SYGVQD (reference sequence). In DNA form, the CDR3 reads TGCGCCAGCAGTTCGGGAAGCCTGAATTCACCCCTCCACTTT. It translates to CASSSGSLNSPLHF.

The V and J genes are TRBV7-2 and TRBJ2-7; the D is unclear. This CDR3 is 16 amino acids long. The V gene's germline CDR1 is SGHTA and CDR2 FQGNSA. Trimming cost V 1 base and J 1 base, with 14 bases left between them. CDR3 DNA sequence: TGTGCCAGCAGCTTAGGGGCCGCCCCTAGGTCCTACGAGCAGTACTTC. Amino acid sequence: CASSLGAAPRSYEQYF. The full variable domain, completed using reference TRBV7-2 and TRBJ2-7, is GAGVSQSPSNKVTEKGKDVELRCDPISGHTALYWYRQSLGQGLEFLIYFQGNSAPDKSGLPSDRFSAERTGGSVSTLTIQRTQQEDSAVYLCASSLGAAPRSYEQYFGPGTRLTVT.

This clone is a singleton in its sample. V gene TRBV7-3 combines with J gene TRBJ1-3; 9 positions match TRBD1. The junction had 2 bases not matched to a gene; V was cut back by 1 base and J by 1 base. This CDR3 comprises 16 residues. The germline CDR1 and CDR2 sequences are SGHTA and FQGTGA. Written as DNA, the CDR3 is TGTGCCAGCAGCTTAAATGGACAGGGGTCTGGAAACACCATATATTTT. This gives the protein CASSLNGQGSGNTIYF.

The V gene is TRBV6-1, the J gene TRBJ1-2; D remains unclear. The CDR3 runs 14 residues. Germline V gene lookup returns CDR1 MNHNS and CDR2 SASEGT. V lost 5 bases to trimming and J lost 4 bases, with 14 bases between them. DNA for the CDR3: TGTGCCAGCAGTAGAGGTGGGGAGGGCTATGGCTACACCTTC. As protein: CASSRGGEGYGYTF.

The CDR3 nucleotides are TGTGCCAGCAGTGACCCCGGGGACGAACGGGAGTTCTTC. Translation gives CASSDPGDEREFF. The rearrangement links TRBV25-1 to TRBJ2-1; D could derive from TRBD1 or TRBD2 (5 bases each). Germline assignment: CDR1 MGHDK and CDR2 SYGVNS. Deletions cut 3 bases from V and 14 bases from J, with 17 bases between. The CDR3 is made up of 13 amino acids.

This sequence joins TRBV29-1 and TRBJ2-3, with 12 positions matching TRBD2. V lost 6 bases, J lost 5 bases, and 3 bases stayed unmatched. The CDR3 runs to 13 residues. The germline CDR1 and CDR2 sequences are SQVTM and ANQGSEA. CDR3 sequence: CSVTSGRGDTQYF. As DNA, the CDR3 is TGCAGCGTGACTAGCGGGAGAGGAGATACGCAGTATTTT.

The chain uses TRBV6-1 and TRBJ2-7, with 8 bases aligning to TRBD1. Germline CDR1 is MNHNS and CDR2 is SASEGT. The CDR3 consists of 14 residues. Trimming at V came to 6 bases and at J to 2 bases, leaving 6 bases not matched to a gene. CDR3 residues: CASRETGETYEQYF. The CDR3 DNA follows: TGTGCCAGCAGGGAGACAGGGGAAACCTACGAGCAGTACTTC.

The table lists this clone with a few counts. V is TRBV6-5 and J is TRBJ2-7, with D maybe TRBD1 (5 bases). Germline assignment: CDR1 MNHEY and CDR2 SVGAGI. The CDR3 sequence is 13 residues long. The ends were cut back, 4 bases at V and 0 bases at J, with 7 bases in the middle. The CDR3, as DNA: TGTGCCAGCAGTTGGGGCAGCTCCTACGAGCAGTACTTC. Encoded protein: CASSWGSSYEQYF.